The 32 T cell receptor beta chains below were found in one sample sequenced in a study of regulatory T cells in long-lasting Graves disease. CDR3-region Arm-PCR and iRepertoire HTBI primers produced the TCR beta libraries. TCRdb recomputed calls from the multiplex PCR reads with MiXCR, one row per CDR3 protein. This repertoire shows hundreds of thousands of distinct CDR3 sequences, approximately 31% found once; its top ten account for 35% to 55%. Time point denoted: persistent/refractory GD, antithyroid drugs over 5 years with positive TRAb. From RNA extracted from PBMCs, the TCR library was made. The sequences come from peripheral blood mononuclear cells (PBMCs), collected when the disease was refractory, from a patient treated with antithyroid drugs. All receptors come from a female donor with Graves disease.

The DNA of the CDR3 is TGTGCCAGCAGCTTGATTGGTCCAGGGGCGAACACTGAAGCTTTCTTT. This gives the protein CASSLIGPGANTEAFF. The chain joins TRBV11-2 to TRBJ1-1; perhaps TRBD1 as D (6 bases). Trimming took 3 bases from V and 1 from J, leaving 15 bases between them. Germline loops: CDR1 SGHAT, CDR2 FQNNGV. The CDR3 is made up of 16 amino acids.

This clonotype appeared many times. CDR3 protein: CASSFPSPGRDQPQHF. As DNA, the CDR3 is TGTGCCAGCAGTTTTCCAAGCCCAGGGCGGGATCAGCCCCAGCATTTT. This chain joins TRBV28 and TRBJ1-5, with a weak D call TRBD1 (5 bases). CDR1 is MDHEN, CDR2 SYDVKM, per germline. Trimming pared 3 bases from V and 5 bases from J, leaving 17 bases between. There are 16 residues in the CDR3.

This clonotype was seen a handful of times. The chain carries TRBV14 and TRBJ2-7, with 15 bases identical to TRBD2. The CDR3 totals 20 residues. V trimming: 0 bases; J trimming: 1 base; junction bases outside the gene matches: 10. Germline CDR1 and CDR2: SGHDN and FVKESK. CDR3 region: CASSQDAGGGLAGGSYEQYF. For the CDR3, the DNA is TGTGCCAGCAGCCAAGATGCAGGGGGCGGACTAGCGGGAGGGTCCTACGAGCAGTACTTC.

This chain joins TRBV28 and TRBJ2-7; TRBD1 might be the D (6 bases). Per the germline V gene, CDR1 is MDHEN and CDR2 is SYDVKM. This CDR3 has 16 residues. Trimming shortened V by 4 bases and J by 1 base, and 17 bases separated the two germline ends. CDR3 sequence: CASSSHSGDGSYEQYF. The CDR3 DNA sequence: TGTGCCAGCAGTTCTCACTCAGGGGATGGGTCCTACGAGCAGTACTTC.

The gene calls are TRBV27 and TRBJ1-2; no clear D gene. Trimming removed 6 bases from V and 7 bases from J, with 12 bases in between. The CDR3 totals 12 residues. Germline CDR1 reads MNHEY; CDR2 reads SMNVEV (reference sequence). This CDR3 is CASSPGHTGYTF. The CDR3 bases are TGTGCCAGCAGCCCGGGCCACACTGGCTACACCTTC.

The CDR3 spells CASSPDPYGAEAFF. As DNA, the CDR3 is TGTGCCAGCAGCCCTGACCCCTACGGGGCTGAAGCTTTCTTT. The chain combines TRBV9 with TRBJ1-1; D gene ambiguous. The CDR3 length is 14 residues. Deletions cut 4 bases from V and 6 bases from J, with 16 bases between. CDR1 SGDLS and CDR2 YYNGEE come from the germline V gene.

The chain links TRBV5-8 to TRBJ1-3; D not certain. The CDR3 sequence is 17 residues long. The germline V and J ends were trimmed by 0 bases and 1 base, with 14 bases remaining between them. Per germline, CDR1 SGHTS and CDR2 YDEGEE. This CDR3 is CASSLEWGMSSGNTIYF. The CDR3, as DNA: TGTGCCAGCAGCTTGGAGTGGGGTATGTCTTCTGGAAACACCATATATTTT. The variable domain in full, with the rest retrieved from reference TRBV5-8 and TRBJ1-3, is EAGVTQSPTHLIKTRGQQATLRCSPISGHTSVYWYQQALGLGLQFLLWYDEGEERNRGNFPPRFSGRQFPNYSSELNVNALELEDSALYLCASSLEWGMSSGNTIYFGEGSWLTVV.

There are a few counts of this clonotype. The rearrangement uses TRBV14 and TRBJ2-1; D uncertain. The CDR3 has 13 amino acids. Germline V CDR1 and CDR2: SGHDN, FVKESK. Between the trimmed V and J ends, which lost 1 base and 8 bases, there was a span of 9 bases. CDR3 loop: CASSQGSRYEQFF. CDR3 sequence (DNA): TGTGCCAGCAGCCAAGGTAGCAGGTATGAGCAGTTCTTC.

J is TRBJ1-3 and V is TRBV27; tentative D call: TRBD1 (6 bases). CDR1 is MNHEY, CDR2 SMNVEV, per germline (reference sequence). This CDR3 has 13 residues. With 7 bases removed from V and 3 bases from J, the gap between germline ends came to 10 bases. CDR3: CASKRGGGNTIYF. Written as DNA, the CDR3 is TGTGCCAGCAAAAGGGGGGGTGGAAACACCATATATTTT.

This clonotype showed up many times. The DNA is left out, because the CDR3 cannot be placed on it with certainty; the CDR3 is given as TCRdb lists it. The chain carries TRBV10-3 and TRBJ1-1; TRBD1 reflects the table's D call only, with no check against the DNA. Germline V gives CDR1 ENHRY, CDR2 SYGVKD. The CDR3 is 14 amino acids long, termini counted. CDR3 sequence reads: CAISTSGARTEAFF.

V gene TRBV14 combines with J gene TRBJ1-1; 8 nucleotides line up with TRBD1. V shed 4 bases and J 9 bases; nucleotides not matched to a gene: 13. CDR1 SGHDN and CDR2 FVKESK come from the germline V gene. The CDR3 is 15 amino acids. Here the CDR3 DNA reads TGTGCCAGCAGCCCCACCGGACAGGGTGGAGTGAAAGCTTTCTTT. Residues: CASSPTGQGGVKAFF.

V is TRBV20-1 and J is TRBJ1-3; D not resolved. The ends were cut back, 0 bases at V and 8 bases at J, with 14 bases in the middle. CDR1 is DFQATT, CDR2 SNEGSKA, per germline (reference sequence). CDR3 length equals 14 residues. The CDR3 bases are TGCAGTGCTAGAGACAGGATCGCACGGGACACCATATATTTT. It encodes CSARDRIARDTIYF.

This clonotype has a count of ten or more. The chain links TRBV2 to TRBJ2-5, with TRBD2 identical over 9 bases. V trimming: 8 bases; J trimming: 6 bases; junction bases outside the gene matches: 7. Germline V CDR1 and CDR2: SNHLY, FYNNEI. The CDR3 spans 13 residues. The CDR3 DNA follows: TGTGCCAGCCGCGGAGGGACTAGCAAGACCCAGTACTTC. Translating gives CASRGGTSKTQYF. Combining the CDR3 with reference TRBV2 and TRBJ2-5 gives the whole variable domain EPEVTQTPSHQVTQMGQEVILRCVPISNHLYFYWYRQILGQKVEFLVSFYNNEISEKSEIFDDQFSVERPDGSNFTLKIRSTKLEDSAMYFCASRGGTSKTQYFGPGTRLLVL.

The gene calls are TRBV24-1 and TRBJ1-1, with D tentatively TRBD1 (5 bases). V lost 4 bases to trimming and J lost 13 bases, with 24 bases between them. The CDR3 totals 15 residues. Germline CDR1 reads KGHDR; CDR2 reads SFDVKD. The DNA of the CDR3 is TGTGCCACCAGTGACCTAGGACACGAATGTATGTGGGGTTTCTTT. Translation: CATSDLGHECMWGFF.

This clonotype has more than one count but fewer than ten. This sequence joins TRBV28 and TRBJ2-5; D unresolved. Germline CDR1 MDHEN, CDR2 SYDVKM. The CDR3 sequence is 16 residues long. V gave up 2 bases and J gave up 2 bases, with 15 bases separating them. CDR3: CASSLEQRMGQETQYF. The CDR3 coding sequence is TGTGCCAGCAGTTTAGAACAGCGCATGGGACAAGAGACCCAGTACTTC.

The chain recombines TRBV5-4 with TRBJ1-2; D gene ambiguous. The length of the CDR3 is 13 residues. The ends were cut back, 4 bases at V and 4 bases at J, with 11 bases in the middle. Germline V lookup: CDR1 SGHNT, CDR2 YYREEE (reference sequence). CDR3 DNA: TGTGCCAGCAGCGTAGAGGTTGGCTATGGCTACACCTTC. This translates into CASSVEVGYGYTF.

This clonotype was seen more than once but under ten times. J is TRBJ2-7 and V is TRBV19; 10 bases are shared with TRBD1. The CDR3 is 15 residues long. Per the germline V gene, CDR1 is LNHDA and CDR2 is SQIVND (reference sequence). V was clipped by 5 bases and J by 5 bases; unmatched bases: 9. CDR3 DNA: TGTGCCAGTAGTCTGCGGGACAGGGGATTGGACGAGCAGTACTTC. Translation gives CASSLRDRGLDEQYF.

This clonotype was detected ten times or more. V gene TRBV12-3 or TRBV12-4 combines with J gene TRBJ1-1; D is possibly TRBD1 (6 bases). This CDR3 is 15 amino acids long. Trimming took off 5 bases at V and 4 bases at J, with 17 bases between the two ends. CDR3 residues: CASSRSWGAGTEAFF. The CDR3 nucleotides read TGTGCCAGCAGTCGCAGTTGGGGGGCTGGCACTGAAGCTTTCTTT.

This clonotype was seen more than once but under ten times. The chain uses TRBV2 and TRBJ1-5; 11 positions agree with TRBD1. The junction had 17 bases not matched to a gene; V was cut back by 6 bases and J by 1 base. This CDR3 region has 20 residues. Per germline, CDR1 SNHLY and CDR2 FYNNEI. The CDR3, as DNA: TGTGCCAGCAGCTTAGGTCTTTTCGGACAGGGGGCCGTCAGCAATCAGCCCCAGCATTTT. Its translation: CASSLGLFGQGAVSNQPQHF.

In this sample, this clonotype turned up many times. The J gene is TRBJ2-5, the V gene TRBV11-1, with D unresolved. This CDR3 region has 13 residues. V was pared by 1 base and J by 4 bases, with 7 bases between. CDR1 SGHAT and CDR2 FQDESV come from the germline V gene (reference sequence). This chain's CDR3 is CASSLGLVETQYF. CDR3 sequence (DNA): TGTGCCAGCAGCTTAGGACTCGTAGAGACCCAGTACTTC.

The chain carries TRBV30 and TRBJ1-2; D remains ambiguous. With 4 bases removed from V and 4 bases from J, the gap between germline ends came to 10 bases. The CDR3 covers 12 residues. CDR1 GTSNPN and CDR2 SVGIG come from the germline V gene (reference sequence). CDR3 in amino acids: CAWNERGYGYTF. CDR3 in DNA: TGTGCCTGGAATGAGCGGGGCTATGGCTACACCTTC. The whole variable domain, filled in from reference TRBV30 and TRBJ1-2, reads SQTIHQWPATLVQPVGSPLSLECTVEGTSNPNLYWYRQAAGRGLQLLFYSVGIGQISSEVPQNLSASRPQDRQFILSSKKLLLSDSGFYLCAWNERGYGYTFGSGTRLTVV.

The chain couples TRBV7-9 to TRBJ1-3; D is ambiguous. V dropped 0 bases and J dropped 2 bases, with 2 bases sitting between them. Per germline, CDR1 SEHNR and CDR2 FQNEAQ (reference sequence). This CDR3 contains 13 residues. The CDR3: CASSLAPGNTIYF. The CDR3 region has the DNA TGTGCCAGCAGCTTAGCTCCTGGAAACACCATATATTTT.

This clonotype has just a few counts. V usage is TRBV12-3 or TRBV12-4 and J usage is TRBJ1-6, with 8 nucleotides matching TRBD1. The CDR3 runs 14 residues. With 3 bases clipped from V and 7 bases from J, the junction kept 2 bases outside the gene matches. In DNA form, the CDR3 reads TGTGCCAGCAGTTTTACAGGGGGAAATTCACCCCTCCACTTT. Translated, it gives CASSFTGGNSPLHF.

This clonotype was counted only a few times. The chain is built from TRBV29-1 and TRBJ1-2, with 7 bases fitting TRBD1. CDR3 size: 13 residues. Trimming removed 8 bases from V and 4 bases from J; junction bases left unmatched: 10. Germline V gene sequence: CDR1 SQVTM, CDR2 ANQGSEA. CDR3 amino acids: CSSSTGLTYGYTF. In DNA, the CDR3 is TGCAGCTCCTCGACAGGGTTGACCTATGGCTACACCTTC.

This clonotype was seen more than once but under ten times. V usage is TRBV5-4 and J usage is TRBJ2-5; D is possibly TRBD1 or TRBD2 (5 bases each). V gave up 4 bases and J gave up 1 base, with 17 bases separating them. The CDR3 sequence is 16 residues long. CDR1 is SGHNT, CDR2 YYREEE, per germline (reference sequence). CDR3 sequence: CASSLGGPGIQETQYF. The CDR3 DNA reads TGTGCCAGCAGCCTGGGCGGGCCAGGGATCCAAGAGACCCAGTACTTC.

This clonotype was counted a few times. The rearrangement joins TRBV5-1 to TRBJ2-7; 7 nucleotides match TRBD2. V gave up 5 bases and J gave up 4 bases; unmatched junction bases: 3. The CDR3 covers 12 residues. Germline V lookup: CDR1 SGHRS, CDR2 YFSETQ. CDR3 amino acids: CASRSSGYEQYF. CDR3 coding DNA: TGCGCCAGCAGATCTAGCGGATACGAGCAGTACTTC.

The chain is built from TRBV12-3 or TRBV12-4 and TRBJ1-1; D uncertain. The CDR3 is 13 residues long. V lost 5 bases, J lost 7 bases, and 14 bases lay in between. CDR3 in DNA: TGTGCCAGCAGTCGAGACGACGGAATTGAAGCTTTCTTT. Its translation is CASSRDDGIEAFF.

A remark on this clonotype: A much larger clone sits a single nucleotide away, making a read error possible. The chain links TRBV6-4 to TRBJ2-7; D ambiguous. The length of the CDR3 is 14 residues. Per germline, CDR1 MRHNA and CDR2 SNTAGT. The CDR3, as DNA: TGTGCCAGCAGTTATAAGGACGGCCCCTACAAGCAGTACTTC. Its protein is CASSYKDGPYKQYF.

This clonotype was seen a handful of times. Mismatch with germline at one junction end may stem from a read error. This rearrangement joins TRBV11-1 to TRBJ2-2; 7 nucleotides align to TRBD2. Germline V gives CDR1 SGHAT, CDR2 FQDESV (reference sequence). CDR3 size: 11 residues. CDR3 sequence (DNA): TGTGCCAGCAGAAGGGGCGGGGGGCTGTTTTTT. Translation: CASRRGGGLFF.

At least ten counts were recorded for this clonotype. V and J are TRBV11-2 and TRBJ1-6; TRBD1 is a possible D gene (5 bases). V lost 2 bases and J 3 bases, leaving 8 bases between the germline ends. From germline, CDR1 is SGHAT and CDR2 FQNNGV. CDR3 length equals 15 residues. The CDR3 loop reads CASSLRGDYNSPLHF. The CDR3 DNA reads as TGTGCCAGCAGCTTAAGGGGAGACTATAATTCACCCCTCCACTTT. Looking up the rest from reference TRBV11-2 and TRBJ1-6 gives the full variable domain: EAGVAQSPRYKIIEKRQSVAFWCNPISGHATLYWYQQILGQGPKLLIQFQNNGVVDDSQLPKDRFSAERLKGVDSTLKIQPAKLEDSAVYLCASSLRGDYNSPLHFGNGTRLTVT.

The chain employs TRBV9 and TRBJ1-1; D remains ambiguous. Germline V gives CDR1 SGDLS, CDR2 YYNGEE. The V end lost 3 bases, the J end lost 5 bases, and 11 bases lay between the germline ends. The CDR3 has 13 amino acids. CDR3 loop: CASSDAAGTEAFF. Written as DNA, the CDR3 is TGTGCCAGCAGCGATGCCGCGGGGACTGAAGCTTTCTTT.

The V and J genes are TRBV12-3 or TRBV12-4 and TRBJ2-2; no definite D call. The CDR3 spans 14 residues. The V gene lost 3 bases and the J gene lost 7 bases, with 12 bases spanning the gap. The CDR3 spells CASSFPVSGGELFF. The CDR3 region has the DNA TGTGCCAGCAGTTTCCCCGTCTCGGGCGGGGAGCTGTTTTTT.